This T cell receptor (beta chain) is from a study of metastatic and nonmetastatic thyroid tumors. On the study more broadly: Comparative analysis of repertoires was undertaken across blood and tumor or nodule tissue obtained from malignant and benign thyroid patients. General study findings and limits: Benign nodules reportedly had significantly lower TCR beta diversity than malignant thyroid tumors in blood and tumor.

On this clone: Antigen specificity is unknown.

There were no patients who had received any treatment before thyroid surgery. Germline CDR1 DFQATT, CDR2 SNEGSKA (reference sequence). There are 15 residues in the CDR3. V lost 5 bases to trimming and J lost 5 bases; unmatched junction nucleotides: 10. TCRdb re-processed the PCR reads through MiXCR. Of 6,000 or so clones in the sample, roughly 33% are singletons; the top ten hold approximately 40%. Sequenced material: adjacent normal tissue. The receptor was derived from a male donor with papillary thyroid cancer or a benign thyroid nodule (not recorded which). Some clones in this sample may be carry-over from other donors' samples. This chain links TRBV20-1 with TRBJ2-7; TRBD2 matches at 12 bases. The chain's CDR3 is CSASPTSGRINEQYF. CDR3 coding DNA: TGCAGTGCTTCGCCAACTAGCGGGAGGATCAACGAGCAGTACTTC.